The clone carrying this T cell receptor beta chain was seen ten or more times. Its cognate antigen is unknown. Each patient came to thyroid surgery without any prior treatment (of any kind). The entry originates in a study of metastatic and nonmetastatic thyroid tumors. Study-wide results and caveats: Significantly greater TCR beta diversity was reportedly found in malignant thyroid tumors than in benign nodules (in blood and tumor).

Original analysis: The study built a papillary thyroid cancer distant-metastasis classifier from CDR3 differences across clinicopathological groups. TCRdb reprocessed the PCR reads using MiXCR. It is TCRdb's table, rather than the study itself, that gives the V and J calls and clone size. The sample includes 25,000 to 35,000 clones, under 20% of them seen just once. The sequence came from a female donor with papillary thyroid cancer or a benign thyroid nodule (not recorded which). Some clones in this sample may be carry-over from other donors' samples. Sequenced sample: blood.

CDR3 coding DNA: TGCAGTGCGGGGACAGGGGGCAGTTTTGAAAAACTGTTTTTT. This translates into CSAGTGGSFEKLFF. The chain employs TRBV20-1 and TRBJ1-4, with TRBD1 matching over 12 bases. The CDR3 has 14 amino acids. The V gene's germline CDR1 is DFQATT and CDR2 SNEGSKA (reference sequence). Germline trimming cut 6 bases from V and 7 bases from J; bases unmatched to any gene: 6.